This note documents a single TCR beta chain sequence. Its cognate antigen has yet to be identified. No much larger clone is present one base from it, and per-base qualities are unavailable. The Qiagen DNeasy kit was used to extract genomic DNA both from unsorted PBMCs and from the negatively selected CD4+ and CD8+ fractions. Using primers that anneal to V and J segments, immunoSEQ multiplex PCR amplified the TCR beta CDR3 regions. A synthetic immune receptor repertoire was used to minimize amplification bias, and remaining bias was computationally removed after sequencing. Regarding the original processing steps: Custom Python scripts were used to quantify repertoire diversity as the Shannon entropy index. Unsorted, CD4+ and CD8+ repertoires were examined separately, except in combined analyses, for which CD4+ and CD8+ sequences were merged in silico. Clonal expansion was defined as a frequency increase of at least 2-fold after treatment compared with C1D1, and clones undetected at baseline were assigned a pseudocount of 0.5. Singleton clones were defined as clones with 0 or 1 copy at C1D1, and non-singleton clones were defined as clones with 2 or more copies. By matching protein sequences in sorted samples from the same patient, clones expanded in unsorted samples were annotated as CD4+, CD8+ or unknown. Wilcoxon tests were applied to paired samples to test diversity changes from C1D1 to C4D1. The table comes from immuneACCESS by way of TCRdb, which keeps in-frame sequences with V and J called. Part of the clones is missing from these tables; in studies checked, under half for an unresolved V gene and the rest for unknown reasons. That table gives V, J and clone size, and the DNA gave D and trimming. This sample holds about 96,000 clones; about 92% were observed only once. Of the sample, roughly 1.9% is held by the ten largest clones.

These data come from a study of PD-1 blockade in classical Hodgkin lymphoma (dated by TCRdb to between 2020 and 2021). Study-level background: Nivolumab dosing was 3 mg/kg intravenously every 2 weeks, continuing until either disease progression or unacceptable toxicity. The study used TCR beta sequencing and CyTOF to define a peripheral blood immune signature of response to PD-1 blockade in classical Hodgkin lymphoma.

What the authors observed across the whole study: Lower diversity was observed in patients in whom nivolumab was started less than 1 year after ASCT, and these patients were excluded from later analyses so that confounding by immune reconstitution would be avoided. Baseline TCR diversity was reported to be lower in newly diagnosed patients than in healthy donors and to be lower still in relapsed/refractory patients. The study was restricted to a single clinical trial cohort, and the causes of repertoire differences, possibly disease activity or prior therapy, were left undefined. Baseline diversity similar to that of newly diagnosed patients was observed in trial patients achieving complete response, whereas significantly lower diversity was observed in partial responders and progressors. CD4+ but not CD8+ TCR diversity rose significantly by C4D1 (p=0.0027 vs p=0.16), most apparent in complete responders (p=0.02).

The sample's time point label, decoded: cycle 4 day 1 (C4D1), after 5 to 7 weeks of nivolumab. All trial patients had relapsed after autologous stem cell transplantation, with cohorts A, B and C differing in prior brentuximab vedotin exposure. A total of about 51 patients with relapsed/refractory classical Hodgkin lymphoma made up the trial cohort, and each patient's best overall response was complete response, partial response or progressive disease. Trial patients were treated with single-agent nivolumab in the multi-cohort phase II CheckMate 205 trial. An independent review committee assessed best overall response by applying the 2007 International Working Group response criteria. Trial PBMCs were obtained immediately prior to nivolumab initiation (C1D1) and on therapy at cycle 2 day 1 and cycle 4 day 1. Peripheral blood was collected in 8 mL Vacutainer Cell Preparation Tubes, from which PBMCs were isolated by centrifugation and then cryopreserved.

The receptor comes from a human donor with classical Hodgkin lymphoma. The specimen was peripheral blood mononuclear cells (PBMCs), collected before the fourth cycle of nivolumab.

The nucleotide sequence reads TGTGCCAGTAGTATCTCGGGGGGGACAGCGAACACTGAAGCTTTCTTT. It is translated as CASSISGGTANTEAFF. Recombination connected TRBV19 to TRBJ1-1, with 7 junctional bases fitting TRBD1. The CDR3 starts with the cysteine, ends with the phenylalanine, and has 16 residues. Only CDR3 DNA remains: 48 bases, in frame from the first base. The germline V gene (reference sequence) provides CDR1 LNHDA and CDR2 SQIVND. V trim: 3 bases; J trim: 1 base; unmatched bases: 8.